This entry is about one T cell receptor (beta chain). As yet, its antigen is unknown. This specimen belongs to a study of T cell repertoires in cytomegalovirus infection. Study-wide context: Matching HLA type and CMV infection were both indicated by public TCR beta signatures. The study, taken as a whole, reports: Of the TCR beta families, the public ones yielded a cumulative frequency that identified carriers of CMV plus the relevant HLA.

The V gene's germline CDR1 is MNHEY and CDR2 SMNVEV (reference sequence). The V gene end was trimmed by 6 bases and the J gene end by 2 bases; junction bases not matched to a gene: 4. The CDR3 runs 13 residues. TCRdb recomputed calls from the reads with MiXCR, one row per CDR3 protein. Of about 160,000 distinct CDR3 sequences listed, less than 25% are singletons. This TCR came from a human donor in good health (CMV status not recorded). Some clones in this sample may be carry-over from other donors' samples. The material sequenced was CD8+ T cells from cultured PBMCs, taken from culture after CMV antigen stimulation. J is TRBJ2-7 and V is TRBV27, with 7 positions matching TRBD2. CDR3 residues: CASRGGGAYEQYF. The DNA for the CDR3 is TGTGCCAGCAGGGGGGGAGGGGCCTACGAGCAGTACTTC.